The 27 T cell receptor beta chains below all came from one sample that was sequenced in a study of regulatory T cells in long-lasting Graves disease. Time point meaning: newly diagnosed GD, antithyroid drugs for less than 3 months. There was RNA extracted from PBMCs, and the TCR library was made from it. TCR beta libraries were built with iRepertoire HTBI primers and Arm-PCR of CDR3 regions. From the multiplex PCR reads, TCRdb called clonotypes with MiXCR, one entry per CDR3 protein. In the table there are hundreds of thousands of distinct CDR3 sequences, 15% to 20% of which are singletons. The data also belong to a second study, concerning T cells in Graves' hyperthyroidism and ophthalmopathy.

The starting material was peripheral blood mononuclear cells (PBMCs), obtained at new diagnosis, from a patient treated with antithyroid drugs. The source of these receptors is a woman aged 25 to 39 with Graves disease.

CDR3 DNA sequence: TGTGCCAGCAGTGAAGCGTCCGGCAGGTTTGAGCAGTTCTTC. It codes for CASSEASGRFEQFF. The chain recombines TRBV6-1 with TRBJ2-1; D call uncertain. The CDR3 consists of 14 residues. The V and J ends lost 0 bases and 9 bases respectively, with 12 bases between them. From germline, CDR1 is MNHNS and CDR2 SASEGT.

This clonotype was seen ten or more times. This rearrangement joins TRBV7-2 to TRBJ2-5; no clear D. V was pared by 1 base and J by 5 bases, with 8 bases between. CDR3 size: 13 residues. Germline lookup yields CDR1 SGHTA and CDR2 FQGNSA. CDR3 residues: CASSLVLGETQYF. Here the CDR3 DNA reads TGTGCCAGCAGCTTAGTCCTGGGGGAGACCCAGTACTTC.

This chain links TRBV7-3 with TRBJ2-2; the D gene is possibly TRBD2 (7 bases). The germline gives CDR1 SGHTA, CDR2 FQGTGA. Deletions cut 5 bases from V and 6 bases from J, with 13 bases between. The CDR3 sequence is 14 residues long. The CDR3 DNA sequence: TGTGCCAGCAGCATGGGGGGGGCGGCCGGGGAGCTGTTTTTT. As protein: CASSMGGAAGELFF.

This clonotype has ten or more counts. The chain has TRBV12-3 or TRBV12-4 and TRBJ1-2; D may be TRBD1 (5 bases). V lost 5 bases and J lost 4, with 20 bases in between. The CDR3 length is 16 residues. In DNA form, the CDR3 reads TGTGCCAGCAGTAGCGGGGGTAACGTACGGGCCTATGGCTACACCTTC. It is translated as CASSSGGNVRAYGYTF.

Only a few counts were recorded for this clonotype. A far more abundant clone sits one base away, making this likely a read error. The chain carries TRBV5-5 and TRBJ2-3; D perhaps matches TRBD1 (6 bases). Near its end, the DNA agrees better with TRBJ1-1, so the J call may be wrong. Germline V CDR1 and CDR2: SGHKS, YYEKEE (reference sequence). The CDR3 consists of 13 residues. The CDR3 bases are TGTGCCAGCAGCACACAGGGAAGGACTAAAGCTTTCTTT. It specifies CASSTQGRTKAFF.

Points on this clonotype: It is likely a read error: a sequence one base away is far more abundant. The chain links TRBV2 to TRBJ2-7; D uncertain. This CDR3 has 12 amino acids. Germline V gene data show CDR1 as SNHLY and CDR2 as FYNNEI. CDR3 region: CASSYSIYERYF. In nucleotides, the CDR3 is TGTGCCAGCAGTTACTCGATCTACGAGCGGTACTTC.

Many counts were recorded for this clonotype. The chain joins TRBV28 to TRBJ1-2; D gene uncertain. CDR1 and CDR2 from the germline V gene are MDHEN and SYDVKM. The germline V and J ends were trimmed by 10 bases and 8 bases, with 23 bases remaining between them. The CDR3 is made up of 14 amino acids. The CDR3 reads CATRTTLTLGGYTF. CDR3 sequence (DNA): TGTGCCACCCGGACCACACTGACCTTGGGGGGCTACACCTTC.

This clonotype was observed many times. The chain couples TRBV6-1 to TRBJ2-7; D call uncertain. This CDR3 is built from 13 residues. Per germline, CDR1 MNHNS and CDR2 SASEGT. Between the trimmed V and J ends, which lost 7 bases and 4 bases, there was a span of 14 bases. The CDR3, as DNA: TGTGCCAGCATTCCCGGGCCCTTATACGAGCAGTACTTC. Translating it yields CASIPGPLYEQYF.

This sequence joins TRBV28 and TRBJ2-7; 10 positions agree with TRBD2. Germline-derived CDR1 and CDR2 are MDHEN and SYDVKM. The ends lost 2 bases at V and 4 bases at J; junction bases unmatched: 8. This CDR3 contains 16 residues. The chain's CDR3 is CASSLGKTSGIYEQYV. DNA of the CDR3: TGTGCCAGCAGTTTAGGAAAAACTAGCGGGATTTACGAGCAGTACGTC.

The genes are TRBV6-1 and TRBJ2-7, with unresolved D. V lost 7 bases to trimming and J lost 4 bases, with 14 bases between them. Germline V gives CDR1 MNHNS, CDR2 SASEGT. This CDR3 region has 13 residues. The CDR3 nucleotides read TGTGCCAGCACCCTCAACAGCTATTACGAGCAGTACTTC. It codes for CASTLNSYYEQYF.

V and J are TRBV12-3 or TRBV12-4 and TRBJ2-5, with 9 bases aligning to TRBD2. Losses at the gene ends were 7 bases for V and 3 bases for J; bases not matched to a gene: 6. The CDR3 is 14 amino acids. The CDR3 DNA reads TGTGCCAGCACCCCTAGCGGGGAAGAAGAGACCCAGTACTTC. The encoded protein is CASTPSGEEETQYF.

This clonotype was observed at least ten times. The V call is TRBV2, the J call TRBJ1-4; 8 bases line up with TRBD1. J lost 7 bases, V lost 1 base, and 17 bases had no gene match. The length of the CDR3 is 19 residues. CDR1 and CDR2 from the germline V gene are SNHLY and FYNNEI. The CDR3 protein is CASSEGGVGGRGRVEKLFF. The CDR3 DNA reads as TGTGCCAGCAGTGAAGGGGGCGTAGGCGGCAGGGGGCGCGTTGAAAAACTGTTTTTT. The full variable domain, rest sourced from reference TRBV2 and TRBJ1-4, is EPEVTQTPSHQVTQMGQEVILRCVPISNHLYFYWYRQILGQKVEFLVSFYNNEISEKSEIFDDQFSVERPDGSNFTLKIRSTKLEDSAMYFCASSEGGVGGRGRVEKLFFGSGTQLSVL.

This sequence joins TRBV12-3 or TRBV12-4 and TRBJ1-1, with D possibly matching TRBD1 (5 bases). The CDR3 contains 17 residues. The germline V and J ends were trimmed by 2 bases and 1 base, with 17 bases remaining between them. The CDR3 here is CASSLRISSGTNTEAFF. The DNA for the CDR3 is TGTGCCAGCAGTTTACGCATATCTTCCGGGACGAACACTGAAGCTTTCTTT.

This clonotype was found many times. The CDR3 DNA reads TGCGCCAGCAGTGAGCGGGGGCGAGGCACTGAAGCTTTCTTT. This codes for CASSERGRGTEAFF. The chain joins TRBV10-2 to TRBJ1-1; perhaps TRBD1 as D (6 bases). The germline gives CDR1 WSHSY, CDR2 SAAADI. Trimming cost V 2 bases and J 4 bases, with 11 bases left between them. The CDR3 length is 14 residues.

Ten or more counts support this clonotype. The rearrangement joins TRBV6-2 or TRBV6-3 to TRBJ1-1; tentative D call: TRBD1 (6 bases). Trimming shortened V by 2 bases and J by 5 bases, and 12 bases separated the two germline ends. Germline V gene lookup returns CDR1 MNHEY and CDR2 SVGEGT. This CDR3 has 14 residues. The CDR3: CASSYTRGKTEAFF. CDR3 sequence (DNA): TGTGCCAGCAGTTACACTAGGGGGAAGACTGAAGCTTTCTTT.

In this sample, this clonotype turned up many times. The rearrangement joins TRBV11-1 to TRBJ2-1; D not certain. The CDR3 is made up of 12 amino acids. Germline CDR1 is SGHAT and CDR2 is FQDESV (reference sequence). V lost 1 base and J 9 bases, leaving 7 bases between the germline ends. CDR3 bases: TGTGCCAGCAGCTTAGTGGGGTCTGAGCAGTTCTTC. It specifies CASSLVGSEQFF.

As concerns this clonotype: Being one base from a much bigger clone, this may be a read error. The chain uses TRBV12-3 or TRBV12-4 and TRBJ2-5; tentative D call: TRBD2 (6 bases). The CDR3 sequence is 13 residues long. CDR3 DNA: TGTGCCAGCAGCGGGACTCGGGGAGAGGCCCAGTACTTC. This codes for CASSGTRGEAQYF.

Ten or more counts support this clonotype. The CDR3 DNA follows: TGTGCCAGCAGCTTCGGAGGGTTTGGGAACACTGAAGCTTTCTTT. This gives the protein CASSFGGFGNTEAFF. J is TRBJ1-1 and V is TRBV7-9; D gene unclear. The ends were cut back, 3 bases at V and 1 base at J, with 12 bases in the middle. Germline V gene lookup returns CDR1 SEHNR and CDR2 FQNEAQ (reference sequence). The CDR3 runs 15 residues.

This clonotype was seen ten or more times. The V and J genes are TRBV7-3 and TRBJ2-1, with TRBD2 identical over 12 bases. V shed 5 bases and J 8 bases; nucleotides not matched to a gene: 16. Germline V gene sequence: CDR1 SGHTA, CDR2 FQGTGA. This CDR3 has 18 residues. The CDR3 bases are TGTGCCAGCAGCCCTAATCCCCGACTAGCGGGAGCTCGTGATGAGCAGTTCTTC. Residues: CASSPNPRLAGARDEQFF.

This clonotype has only a few counts. The chain has TRBV7-6 and TRBJ2-1; 13 positions agree with TRBD2. The CDR3 runs to 15 residues. CDR1 and CDR2 from the germline V gene are SGHVS and FNYEAQ. J lost 12 bases, V lost 5 bases, and 10 bases had no gene match. CDR3 protein: CASSQGLAGNFGQFF. CDR3 DNA: TGTGCCAGCAGCCAGGGACTAGCGGGAAATTTTGGGCAGTTCTTC.

This clonotype was picked up many times. The rearrangement links TRBV7-2 to TRBJ2-7; a possible D gene is TRBD2 (6 bases). CDR1 is SGHTA and CDR2 is FQGNSA in the germline V gene. V lost 3 bases and J lost 2, with 11 bases in between. The CDR3 runs to 14 residues. CDR3 in DNA: TGTGCCAGCAGCTTGGACTATCGGGCCTACGAGCAGTACTTC. It yields the protein CASSLDYRAYEQYF.

This clonotype was seen ten or more times. V usage is TRBV28 and J usage is TRBJ2-7; 7 bases are shared with TRBD2. CDR1 and CDR2 (germline): MDHEN, SYDVKM. There are 13 residues in the CDR3. V shed 6 bases and J 2 bases; nucleotides not matched to a gene: 4. CDR3 in amino acids: CASSRTSTYEQYF. DNA of the CDR3: TGTGCCAGCAGCAGGACTAGTACCTACGAGCAGTACTTC.

A few counts support this clonotype. The V call is TRBV11-2, the J call TRBJ2-5, with 8 bases that match TRBD1. Germline-derived CDR1 and CDR2 are SGHAT and FQNNGV. CDR3 length: 16 amino acids. After removal of 4 bases from V and 1 base from J, the junction contained 8 bases not matched to a gene. The CDR3 protein is CASSSTGAYLQETQYF. The CDR3 DNA is TGTGCCAGCAGCTCGACAGGGGCCTACCTCCAAGAGACCCAGTACTTC.

This clonotype was seen only a few times. The chain recombines TRBV10-3 with TRBJ2-3; a possible D gene is TRBD2 (5 bases). Germline CDR1 and CDR2: ENHRY and SYGVKD. V was shortened by 10 bases and J by 3 bases, with 14 bases between the two germline ends. The CDR3 covers 13 residues. CDR3 region: CASKRAETDTQYF. The CDR3 DNA is TGTGCCAGTAAACGAGCGGAGACAGATACGCAGTATTTT.

This clonotype was seen more than once but under ten times. The chain links TRBV6-1 to TRBJ1-2; 8 bases map to TRBD1. The V gene's germline CDR1 is MNHNS and CDR2 SASEGT. The CDR3 extends over 12 amino acids. The trim removed 10 bases at V and 4 bases at J, leaving 5 bases unmatched. The CDR3 is CATTGTGYGYTF. The CDR3 coding sequence is TGTGCCACCACCGGGACAGGCTATGGCTACACCTTC.

The CDR3 region has the DNA TGTGCCAGCAGCTTAGCTTGGCCAATCCCGGGACAGGGGGCGGTTTTAGCCAAAAACATTCAGTACTTC. Translating it yields CASSLAWPIPGQGAVLAKNIQYF. The chain couples TRBV7-2 to TRBJ2-4, with 12 bases lining up with TRBD1. There are 23 residues in the CDR3. The junction had 18 bases not matched to a gene; V was cut back by 0 bases and J by 0 bases. Germline assignment: CDR1 SGHTA and CDR2 FQGNSA.

This clonotype was detected a few times. V and J are TRBV30 and TRBJ2-2; D may be TRBD2 (5 bases). CDR3 length equals 15 residues. Trimming stripped 0 bases from V and 3 bases from J, with 11 bases between. CDR1 is GTSNPN, CDR2 SVGIG, per germline (reference sequence). For the CDR3, the DNA is TGTGCCTGGAGTGTACCCGGGCGGGACACCGGGGAGCTGTTTTTT. Protein sequence: CAWSVPGRDTGELFF. Based on the CDR3 plus reference TRBV30 and TRBJ2-2, the full variable domain is SQTIHQWPATLVQPVGSPLSLECTVEGTSNPNLYWYRQAAGRGLQLLFYSVGIGQISSEVPQNLSASRPQDRQFILSSKKLLLSDSGFYLCAWSVPGRDTGELFFGEGSRLTVL.